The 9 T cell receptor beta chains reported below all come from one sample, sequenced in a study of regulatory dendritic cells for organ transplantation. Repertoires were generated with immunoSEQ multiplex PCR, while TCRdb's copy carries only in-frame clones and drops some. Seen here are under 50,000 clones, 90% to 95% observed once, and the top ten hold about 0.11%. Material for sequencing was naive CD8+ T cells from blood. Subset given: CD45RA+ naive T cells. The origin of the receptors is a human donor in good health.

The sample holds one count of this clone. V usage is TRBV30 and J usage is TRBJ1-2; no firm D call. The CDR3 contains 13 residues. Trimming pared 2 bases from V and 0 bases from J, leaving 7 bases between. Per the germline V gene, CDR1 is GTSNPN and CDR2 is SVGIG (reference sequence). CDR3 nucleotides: TGTGCCTGGAGTTTCGATTCTAACTATGGCTACACCTTC. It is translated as CAWSFDSNYGYTF.

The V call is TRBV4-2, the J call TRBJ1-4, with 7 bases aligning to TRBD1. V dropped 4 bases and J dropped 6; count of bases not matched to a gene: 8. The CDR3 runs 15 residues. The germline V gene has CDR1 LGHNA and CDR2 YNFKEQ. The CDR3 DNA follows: TGTGCCAGCAGCCCCGAGCAGGGGGTCTATGAAAAACTGTTTTTT. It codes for CASSPEQGVYEKLFF.

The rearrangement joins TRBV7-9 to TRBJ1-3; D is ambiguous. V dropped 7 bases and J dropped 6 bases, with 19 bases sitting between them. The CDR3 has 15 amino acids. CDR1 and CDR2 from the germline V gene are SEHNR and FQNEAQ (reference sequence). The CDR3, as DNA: TGTGCCAGCACCAACGCCGCATACCAACCAAACACCATATATTTT. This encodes CASTNAAYQPNTIYF.

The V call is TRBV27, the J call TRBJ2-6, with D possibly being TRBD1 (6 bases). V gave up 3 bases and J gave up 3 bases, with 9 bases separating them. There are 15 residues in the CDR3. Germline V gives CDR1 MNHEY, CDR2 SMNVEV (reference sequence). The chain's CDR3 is CASSLGAGGANVLTF. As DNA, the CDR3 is TGTGCCAGCAGTTTGGGGGCTGGTGGGGCCAACGTCCTGACTTTC.

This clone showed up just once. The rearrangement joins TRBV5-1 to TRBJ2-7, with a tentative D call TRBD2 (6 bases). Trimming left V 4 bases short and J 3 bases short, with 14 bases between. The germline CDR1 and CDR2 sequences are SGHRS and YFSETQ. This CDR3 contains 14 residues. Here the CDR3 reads CASSLGQDYYEQYF. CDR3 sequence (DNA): TGCGCCAGCAGCCTTGGGCAGGACTACTACGAGCAGTACTTC.

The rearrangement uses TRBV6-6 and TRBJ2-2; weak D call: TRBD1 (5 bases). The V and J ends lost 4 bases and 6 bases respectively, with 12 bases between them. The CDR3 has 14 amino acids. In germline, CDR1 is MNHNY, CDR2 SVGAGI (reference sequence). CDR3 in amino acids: CASSFRAGAGELFF. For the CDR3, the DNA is TGTGCCAGCAGTTTCAGGGCAGGCGCCGGGGAGCTGTTTTTT.

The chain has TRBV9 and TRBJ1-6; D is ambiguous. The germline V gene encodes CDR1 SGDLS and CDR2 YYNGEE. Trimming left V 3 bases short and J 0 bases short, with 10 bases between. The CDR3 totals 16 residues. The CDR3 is CASSEAGSSYNSPLHF. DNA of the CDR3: TGTGCCAGCAGCGAGGCCGGGAGCTCCTATAATTCACCCCTCCACTTT.

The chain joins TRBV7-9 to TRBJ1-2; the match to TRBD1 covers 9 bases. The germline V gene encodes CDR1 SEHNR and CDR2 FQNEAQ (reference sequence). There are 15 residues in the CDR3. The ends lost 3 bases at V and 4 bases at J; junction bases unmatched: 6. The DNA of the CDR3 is TGTGCCAGCAGCTTGAGGGACAGGGCGGTCTATGGCTACACCTTC. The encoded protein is CASSLRDRAVYGYTF.

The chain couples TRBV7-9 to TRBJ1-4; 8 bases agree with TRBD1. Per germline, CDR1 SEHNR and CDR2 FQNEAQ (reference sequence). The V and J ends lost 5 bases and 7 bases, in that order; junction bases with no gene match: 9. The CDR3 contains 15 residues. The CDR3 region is CASSPWTGFIEKLFF. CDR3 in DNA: TGTGCCAGCAGCCCATGGACAGGGTTTATTGAAAAACTGTTTTTT.